This TCR beta chain was captured in a study of cytomegalovirus exposure and HLA in healthy donors (dated by TCRdb to about 2017). Regarding the research as a whole: An earlier analysis of approximately 550 of the donors reported 250 to 300 Gb of sequence data and 120 million or so unique TCR beta sequences from about 200 million T cells. The later analysis used no new phenotypic data to find candidate immune exposures, relying instead on TCR beta sequences and their occurrence across donors. In addition to the first cohort of several hundred subjects, a separate validation cohort of over 90 different subjects was used. The number of typed donors differed by locus: about 620-630 for A, B, C, DRB1 and DQB1; 500 to 550 for DQA1; 606 for DPA1; and roughly 470 for DPB1. Of the roughly 390 genotyped donors, approximately 83% fell in the genetic ancestry cluster associated with self-reported Caucasian donors. To decide whether each TCR beta V gene segment behaved as functional or pseudogenic, an earlier analysis of 587 of the donors relied on high-throughput TCR beta sequencing. The study aimed to test whether signatures of past pathogen exposure could be identified by cataloging public T cell receptors. On average, 235,054 unique TCR beta nucleotide sequences were sequenced per donor among roughly 430 genotyped donors of the cohort, with roughly 18% of those sequences being non-productive. In a later genetic analysis, genome-wide SNP genotypes for about three fifths of the roughly 670 donors were used, and that subset was treated as a discovery cohort. About 5 DR-DQ haplotypes were handled as single units for association and clustering, since linkage in the cohort was strong. A later analysis re-analyzed previously published TCR beta repertoires from approximately 670 donors and added high-resolution HLA genotyping to study TCR occurrence patterns. Every repertoire in the discovery cohort had been generated on one and the same sequencing platform. Using immunosequencing, the study profiled T cell repertoires from about 620 subjects and related those repertoires to cytomegalovirus serostatus. Both class I and class II loci were covered by HLA typing, at four-digit resolution. About 320 gigabases of sequencing data and some 85 million unique TCR sequences were included in an early release covering 550 to 800 HLA-typed donors. Donor age, sex, ethnicity and CMV serostatus were compiled together with the repertoire data. The study combined high-throughput TCR immunosequencing, statistical association of individual TCRs with disease status, and machine learning to predict cytomegalovirus infection status. General findings and caveats noted by the study authors: In an earlier analysis of 500 to 650 of the donors, most TCR beta V segments appeared in productive rearrangements about 87% or about 30% of the time, broadly matching IMGT annotations. According to a later analysis, TCR association rates differed among HLA loci, with DRB1 alleles showing the most associated TCRs and HLA-C alleles showing the fewest. A further reported finding was that TCR beta sequences accurately predicted the HLA-A and HLA-B alleles for most subjects in the first cohort. Across donors, most TCR sequences were observed very rarely, whereas some public TCRs were present in many individuals. Linkage disequilibrium might explain the correlated functional status among segregating V segments, but an unknown experimental factor could not be ruled out. The study listed approximately 160 TCR beta chains as associated with cytomegalovirus. The only immune exposure information available for the cohort was CMV serostatus. A later analysis found that HLA-associated TCR beta chains were more clonally expanded and had lower generation probabilities than equally common non-associated chains. The authors suggested that the approach could potentially be extended to other disease states and immunological phenotypes. Only TCR beta chains were sequenced in this cohort, and the absence of alpha or paired-chain data limited detectable features. HLA typing was unavailable for some donors at each locus, so association tests used only the typed subset. Presence/absence analyses assumed roughly uniform sequencing depth across donors, an assumption that may not hold. Compared with the approximately 720-donor mean, donors in an Asian-associated ancestry cluster had fewer N-insertions in productive TCRs, according to a later genetic analysis. A cluster of highly shared sequence variants was judged likely to be a technical artifact of the sequencing pipeline. Because counts were too low, about 18 rarely observed V segments, including chromosome 9 orphons, were excluded from the earlier analysis of under 650 of the donors. In vitro tests confirmed that three of the cytomegalovirus-associated TCR beta chains recognize cytomegalovirus antigens. Some IMGT-functional V segments, including TRBV6-2 and TRBV6-3, could not be distinguished by the 87-base-pair reads and were therefore excluded. Specific HLA alleles were associated with 16,951 TCR beta sequences at a false discovery rate of 0.05 in a later analysis. A later analysis found that most CMV-associated TCR beta chains appeared HLA-restricted, with HLA associations seemingly driven largely by CMV exposure. In a later genetic analysis, a missense DCLRE1C variant was associated with V-gene and J-gene trimming of TCR beta chains, and the association was replicated in an independent cohort. When HLA alleles, especially DR and DQ, strongly co-occurred, attributing TCR associations to individual alleles was difficult. In both the original and validation cohorts, the classifier was reported to diagnose cytomegalovirus status with high specificity and sensitivity. According to a later analysis, parvovirus B19, influenza, CMV and Epstein-Barr virus appeared linked to several top co-occurrence clusters.

Concerning this clone itself: Its antigen remains undetermined. No much larger clonotype is one base removed from it; base qualities were not supplied.

The CDR3 holds 14 amino acids from the cysteine to the phenylalanine. The retained sequence is limited to the CDR3, 42 bases, with the frame set at the first base. Looking up the germline V gene yields CDR1 MNHEY and CDR2 SVGAGI. The junction carries 7 bases between V and J, which are trimmed by 0 bases and 2 bases respectively. The library was built by means of the immunoSEQ multiplex PCR assay. For the multiplex PCR, a mixture combining 60 forward primers for TCR Vbeta segments and 13 reverse primers for TCR Jbeta segments was used. Amplification of the CDR3 region of rearranged TCR beta genes was performed with a multiplex PCR assay on genomic DNA. The Illumina HiSeq System was used to sequence the amplified TCR beta libraries as 87-base-pair reads. Per the authors' processing: A later analysis tallied 75 million to 85 million unique TCR beta chains across the 666 repertoires, and 10 million to 11 million of those chains were shared by two or more donors. To remove PCR and sequencing errors, raw reads were error-corrected and collapsed into unique sequences using a nearest-neighbor algorithm that merged closely related sequences. CDR3 sequences were aligned to IMGT reference sequences to assign V, D and J gene segments. Each retained sequence needed at least a six-nucleotide match to both a V gene segment and a J gene segment. Rearrangements were called productive when the CDR3 lacked stop codons and stayed in frame with V and J; all others were non-productive. CDR3 was defined by IMGT convention, running from the second conserved V-encoded cysteine to the conserved J-encoded phenylalanine. The earlier analysis of 500 to 650 of the donors excluded any sequence lacking an unambiguous match to a single V gene segment. An earlier analysis of just under 600 of the donors called V segments functional above 56.7% productive rearrangements and segregating when the between-donor standard deviation exceeded 5%. A statistical classification framework was built to diagnose cytomegalovirus status from the catalog of TCR beta chain sequences. In a later analysis, TCR nucleotide sequences were compared against IMGT/GENE-DB human TR gene sequences so that V and J genes could be assigned. A later analysis assigned CDR3 sequences and most-parsimonious VDJ recombination scenarios with the TCRdist pipeline. In a later analysis, each TCR beta chain was defined by its CDR3 amino acid sequence together with its V-gene family, and reads lacking a unique V-gene family were excluded. As a way to deal with suspected cross-contamination and a sequencing artifact, a later analysis dropped hundreds of nucleotide sequences that were highly shared and had low generation probability. A later analysis calculated a clonal expansion index for each public chain from normalized within-repertoire ranks of inferred template counts. In a later analysis, generation probabilities were computed with a VDJ recombination model fitted to out-of-frame rearrangements, and the resulting probabilities were checked against IGoR. Hypergeometric tests were used in a later analysis to score TCR-TCR, TCR-HLA and TCR-CMV co-occurrence, with a repertoire-size bias correction applied to the TCR pairs. False discovery rates were estimated in a later analysis by permuting HLA or CMV assignments 20 times. In a later analysis, co-occurring TCRs were grouped using DBSCAN, with TCRdist sequence similarity added in when clustering inside HLA-allele-positive subsets. Co-occurrence clustering excluded repertoires with fewer than 30,000 or more than 120,000 public chains, plus five with anomalous nucleotide sharing. This immuneACCESS table, as held by TCRdb, lists in-frame sequences with V and J called but not all clones. Of the missing ones, under half trace to an unresolved V gene in checked studies; the others have no known cause. For V, J and clone size, that table is used; D and trimming come from the DNA. For this sample there are over 200,000 clones; under 90% appear just once. Together, the top ten hold 1% to 1.5% of the sample.

The cohort consisted of 600 to 700 healthy bone marrow donors. At the time of sampling, all cohort members were nominally healthy, though unrecorded immune exposures were likely present. Of the approximately 700 cohort members, 250 to 300 had positive CMV serostatus and 350 to 450 had negative CMV serostatus, and CMV serostatus was not recorded for the donor. Each donor provided a peripheral blood sample, and peripheral blood mononuclear cells were used for TCR beta sequencing. The Qiagen DNeasy Blood Extraction Kit was used to extract genomic DNA from the blood cell samples. The sequencing input was PBMCs. The chain couples TRBV6-5 to TRBJ1-2, and perhaps TRBD1 as D gene, on 5 matching bases. The receptor was isolated from a human donor in good health. DNA sequence: TGTGCCAGCAGTTACTCGGGGGGAAACTATGGCTACACCTTC. Translated, this gives CASSYSGGNYGYTF.